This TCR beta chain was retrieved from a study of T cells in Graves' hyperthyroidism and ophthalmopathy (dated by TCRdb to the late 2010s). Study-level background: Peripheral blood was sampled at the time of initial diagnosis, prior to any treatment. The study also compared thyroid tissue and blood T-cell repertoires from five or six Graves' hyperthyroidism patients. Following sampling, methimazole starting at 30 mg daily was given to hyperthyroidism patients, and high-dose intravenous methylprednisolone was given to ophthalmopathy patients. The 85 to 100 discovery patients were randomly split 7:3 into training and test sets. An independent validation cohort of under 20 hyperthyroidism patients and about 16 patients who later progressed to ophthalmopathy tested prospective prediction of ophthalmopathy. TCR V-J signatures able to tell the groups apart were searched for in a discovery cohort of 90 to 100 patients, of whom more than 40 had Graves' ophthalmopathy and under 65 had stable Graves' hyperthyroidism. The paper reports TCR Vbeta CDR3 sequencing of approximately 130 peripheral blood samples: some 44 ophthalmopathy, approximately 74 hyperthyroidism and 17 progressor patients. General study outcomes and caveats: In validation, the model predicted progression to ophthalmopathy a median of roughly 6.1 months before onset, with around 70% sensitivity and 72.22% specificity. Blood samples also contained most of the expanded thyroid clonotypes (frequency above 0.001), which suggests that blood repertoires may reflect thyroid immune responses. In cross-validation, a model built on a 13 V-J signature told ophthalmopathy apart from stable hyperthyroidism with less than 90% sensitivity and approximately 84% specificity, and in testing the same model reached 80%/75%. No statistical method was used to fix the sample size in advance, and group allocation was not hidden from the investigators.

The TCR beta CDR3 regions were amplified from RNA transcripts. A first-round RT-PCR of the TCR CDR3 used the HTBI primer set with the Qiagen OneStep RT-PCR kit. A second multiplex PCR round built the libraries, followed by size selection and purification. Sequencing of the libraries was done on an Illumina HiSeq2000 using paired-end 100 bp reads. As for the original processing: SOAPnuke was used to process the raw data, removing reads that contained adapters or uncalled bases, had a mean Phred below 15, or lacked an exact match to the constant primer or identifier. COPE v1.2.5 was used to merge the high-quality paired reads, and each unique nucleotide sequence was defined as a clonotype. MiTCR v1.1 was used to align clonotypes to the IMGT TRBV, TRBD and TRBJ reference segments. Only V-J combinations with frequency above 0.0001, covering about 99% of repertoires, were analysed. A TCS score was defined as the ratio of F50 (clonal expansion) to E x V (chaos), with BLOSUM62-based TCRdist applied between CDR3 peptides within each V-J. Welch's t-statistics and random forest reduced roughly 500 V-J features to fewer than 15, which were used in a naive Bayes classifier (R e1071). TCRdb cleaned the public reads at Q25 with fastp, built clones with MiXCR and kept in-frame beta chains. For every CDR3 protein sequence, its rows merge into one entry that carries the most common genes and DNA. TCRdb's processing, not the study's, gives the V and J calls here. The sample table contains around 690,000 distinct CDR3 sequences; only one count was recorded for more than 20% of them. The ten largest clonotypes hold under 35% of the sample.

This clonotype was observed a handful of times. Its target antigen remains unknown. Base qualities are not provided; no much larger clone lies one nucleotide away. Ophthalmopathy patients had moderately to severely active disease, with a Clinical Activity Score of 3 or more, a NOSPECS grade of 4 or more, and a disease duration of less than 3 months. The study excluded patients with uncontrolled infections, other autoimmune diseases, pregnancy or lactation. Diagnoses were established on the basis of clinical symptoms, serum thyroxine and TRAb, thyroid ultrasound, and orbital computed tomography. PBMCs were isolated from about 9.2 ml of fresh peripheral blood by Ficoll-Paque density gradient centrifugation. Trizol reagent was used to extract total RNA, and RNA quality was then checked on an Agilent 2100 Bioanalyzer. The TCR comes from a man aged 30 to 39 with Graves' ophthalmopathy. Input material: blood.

The DNA is as follows: TGTGCCAGCAGCTTAACGGCGGGATCTGTCACCGGGGAGCTGTTTTTT. The resulting protein is CASSLTAGSVTGELFF. The chain is assembled from TRBV11-2 and TRBJ2-2; the D gene is perhaps TRBD2, on 6 matching bases. The CDR3 sequence holds 16 residues, the cysteine and phenylalanine included. CDR3 DNA is the only sequence kept; it has 48 bases, read in frame from the first base. CDR1 SGHAT and CDR2 FQNNGV are derived from the germline V gene. The junction carries 14 bases between V and J, which are trimmed by 2 bases and 4 bases respectively.